The 20 T cell receptor beta chains reported below all come from one sample, sequenced in a study of OX40 agonist ivuxolimab in advanced cancers. The protocol was immunoSEQ multiplex PCR, while the TCRdb copy is restricted to in-frame clones and leaves out a portion. The table lists tens of thousands of clones, nearly 90% of them singletons. The sequenced sample was CD4+ or CD8+ T cells sorted from blood, obtained in a trial of the OX40 agonist ivuxolimab. Source of these receptors: an adult with an advanced solid tumor such as melanoma, head and neck, liver or kidney cancer.

This clone was seen just once. Germline is not matched at one junction end, which may reflect a read error. The chain has TRBV7-7 and TRBJ2-1, with 9 nucleotides matching TRBD2. Germline loops: CDR1 SSHAT, CDR2 FNYEAQ (reference sequence). The CDR3 spans 16 residues. The CDR3 region is CASSLVAGGPKNEQFF. DNA of the CDR3: TGTGCTAGCAGCTTAGTGGCGGGGGGGCCCAAAAATGAGCAGTTCTTC.

The chain employs TRBV19 and TRBJ1-2; 7 bases agree with TRBD1. This CDR3 has 18 residues. V trimming: 5 bases; J trimming: 7 bases; junction bases outside the gene matches: 22. The germline V gene encodes CDR1 LNHDA and CDR2 SQIVND (reference sequence). The CDR3 DNA follows: TGTGCCAGTAGTCATCCGGGGACAGCCAGTTTGGGAGTTAGTGGCTACACCTTC. Amino acid sequence: CASSHPGTASLGVSGYTF.

This clone occurred once. The CDR3 nucleotides are TGTGCCAGCAGCTTAGACGGCTTCGGGACGGGGAACTACGAGCAGTACTTC. It translates to CASSLDGFGTGNYEQYF. V and J are TRBV13 and TRBJ2-7, with D perhaps assigned TRBD1 or TRBD2 (5 bases each). Deletions cut 1 base from V and 3 bases from J, with 19 bases between. The CDR3 totals 17 residues. Germline V lookup: CDR1 PRHDT, CDR2 FYEKMQ (reference sequence).

This chain joins TRBV9 and TRBJ2-3, with D unclear. CDR3 length: 15 residues. Germline V lookup: CDR1 SGDLS, CDR2 YYNGEE. The V gene lost 0 bases and the J gene lost 1 base, with 9 bases spanning the gap. The CDR3 DNA is TGTGCCAGCAGCGTAGGGATGATCCGCACAGATACGCAGTATTTT. This translates into CASSVGMIRTDTQYF.

This clone was counted a single time. The CDR3 loop reads CASTFGFQGNTIYF. In nucleotides, the CDR3 is TGTGCCAGCACCTTCGGGTTCCAGGGAAACACCATATATTTT. The rearrangement joins TRBV9 to TRBJ1-3, with D unresolved. Per germline, CDR1 SGDLS and CDR2 YYNGEE. CDR3 length: 14 amino acids. The ends were cut back, 6 bases at V and 4 bases at J, with 14 bases in the middle.

The chain uses TRBV7-2 and TRBJ2-1; 8 bases map to TRBD2. The germline V gene encodes CDR1 SGHTA and CDR2 FQGNSA. The V gene end was trimmed by 3 bases and the J gene end by 4 bases; junction bases not matched to a gene: 2. This CDR3 has 14 residues. CDR3 DNA: TGTGCCAGCAGCTTCGGGGGGGCGTACAATGAGCAGTTCTTC. Protein product: CASSFGGAYNEQFF.

The rearrangement uses TRBV19 and TRBJ2-3; TRBD1 matches 11 bases. Trimming took 3 bases from V and 4 from J; bases not matched to a gene: 6. CDR1 and CDR2 (germline): LNHDA, SQIVND (reference sequence). The CDR3 loop spans 16 amino acids. The CDR3, as DNA: TGTGCCAGTAGTATTACTCCGGGACAGGGGGCAGATACGCAGTATTTT. Amino acids: CASSITPGQGADTQYF.

This clone was counted only a few times. The chain couples TRBV28 to TRBJ1-4, with 8 bases lining up with TRBD1. The germline V gene encodes CDR1 MDHEN and CDR2 SYDVKM. The CDR3 is 15 amino acids. Losses at the gene ends were 3 bases for V and 4 bases for J; bases not matched to a gene: 4. The CDR3 is CASSLGTGLNEKLFF. The CDR3 DNA reads as TGTGCCAGCAGTTTGGGGACAGGCCTTAATGAAAAACTGTTTTTT.

CDR3 sequence (DNA): TGTGCCACCCAAGCCCTGGCGAGCTCCTACAATGAGCAGTTCTTC. Translated, it gives CATQALASSYNEQFF. J is TRBJ2-1 and V is TRBV19; D uncertain. Per the germline V gene, CDR1 is LNHDA and CDR2 is SQIVND (reference sequence). This CDR3 has 15 residues. The V end was cut by 10 bases, the J end by 0 bases, with 16 bases between.

The rearrangement joins TRBV7-8 to TRBJ2-1; tentatively, D is TRBD1 (5 bases). The CDR3 extends over 18 amino acids. Trimming pared 1 base from V and 4 bases from J, leaving 20 bases between. The germline V gene has CDR1 SGHVS and CDR2 FQNEAQ. The chain's CDR3 is CASSLDEKTVTPYNEQFF. Here the CDR3 DNA reads TGTGCCAGCAGCTTAGACGAGAAGACAGTTACCCCTTACAATGAGCAGTTCTTC.

This chain uses TRBV27 with TRBJ2-1; 9 bases are shared with TRBD1. The CDR3 contains 15 residues. Looked up from germline, CDR1 is MNHEY and CDR2 is SMNVEV (reference sequence). Germline trimming cut 3 bases from V and 6 bases from J; bases unmatched to any gene: 6. The CDR3 DNA sequence: TGTGCCAGCAGTTTGGGGACAGGGAACGCCAATGAGCAGTTCTTC. Translation gives CASSLGTGNANEQFF.

The rearrangement joins TRBV7-9 to TRBJ1-1; 9 positions agree with TRBD1. J was trimmed by 0 bases and V by 5 bases; bases with no gene match: 13. The germline CDR1 and CDR2 sequences are SEHNR and FQNEAQ (reference sequence). The CDR3 runs 18 residues. The CDR3 sequence: CASSPTFDRGGLNTEAFF. CDR3 sequence (DNA): TGTGCCAGCAGCCCGACTTTTGACAGGGGGGGTCTGAACACTGAAGCTTTCTTT.

The chain combines TRBV4-1 with TRBJ1-2; D is ambiguous. Germline CDR1 reads MGHRA; CDR2 reads YSYEKL. This CDR3 is 15 amino acids long. Trimming removed 0 bases at V and 4 bases at J, with 12 bases between. Here the CDR3 reads CASSQEAARGYGYTF. In nucleotides, the CDR3 is TGCGCCAGCAGCCAAGAAGCGGCTCGGGGCTATGGCTACACCTTC.

The rearrangement uses TRBV5-4 and TRBJ2-1; TRBD2 is a possible D gene (5 bases). Between the trimmed V and J ends, which lost 3 bases and 6 bases, there was a span of 10 bases. Germline values: CDR1 SGHNT, CDR2 YYREEE (reference sequence). This CDR3 comprises 13 residues. This chain's CDR3 is CASSSGKANEQFF. The CDR3 region has the DNA TGTGCCAGCAGCTCCGGGAAGGCCAATGAGCAGTTCTTC.

The chain carries TRBV4-3 and TRBJ2-7, with TRBD1 matching over 9 bases. The CDR3 is 14 amino acids. With 4 bases clipped from V and 5 bases from J, the junction kept 6 bases outside the gene matches. Germline loops: CDR1 LGHNA, CDR2 YSLEER. This CDR3 reads CASSLRTGVDEQYF. The CDR3 nucleotides read TGCGCCAGCAGCCTCCGGACAGGGGTCGACGAGCAGTACTTC.

The V gene is TRBV7-6, the J gene TRBJ2-1; D uncertain. Germline V gives CDR1 SGHVS, CDR2 FNYEAQ. V lost 1 base and J lost 5, with 15 bases in between. CDR3 length: 16 residues. CDR3 protein: CASSLVPLAPNNEQFF. The CDR3 DNA reads as TGTGCCAGCAGCTTAGTTCCGTTGGCCCCAAACAATGAGCAGTTCTTC.

The chain combines TRBV9 with TRBJ2-4; D may be TRBD1 (5 bases). The CDR3 runs to 15 residues. Germline-derived CDR1 and CDR2 are SGDLS and YYNGEE. The V gene lost 0 bases and the J gene lost 0 bases, with 7 bases spanning the gap. CDR3 loop: CASSVERGAKNIQYF. The CDR3 bases are TGTGCCAGCAGCGTAGAAAGGGGAGCCAAAAACATTCAGTACTTC.

The CDR3 DNA follows: TGTGCCAGCAGTGAAGGAATCCTAGCGGGGGCAGTTCTTTCCGATGAGCAGTTCTTC. Protein: CASSEGILAGAVLSDEQFF. The J gene is TRBJ2-1, the V gene TRBV6-1, with TRBD2 matching 10 bases. Per the germline V gene, CDR1 is MNHNS and CDR2 is SASEGT. The CDR3 is 19 residues long. Trimming cost V 1 base and J 8 bases; bases outside gene matches: 17.

This chain uses TRBV7-9 with TRBJ2-7, with 8 bases fitting TRBD1. The CDR3 covers 15 residues. Germline-derived CDR1 and CDR2 are SEHNR and FQNEAQ (reference sequence). The ends lost 3 bases at V and 3 bases at J; junction bases unmatched: 7. CDR3 loop: CASSLTTGEFYEQYF. The CDR3 coding sequence is TGTGCCAGCAGCTTGACGACAGGGGAGTTCTACGAGCAGTACTTC.

The V call is TRBV7-9, the J call TRBJ2-5; D not resolved. The CDR3 loop spans 11 amino acids. CDR1 SEHNR and CDR2 FQNEAQ come from the germline V gene (reference sequence). The ends were cut back, 2 bases at V and 4 bases at J, with 2 bases in the middle. The chain's CDR3 is CASSLLETQYF. CDR3 in DNA: TGTGCCAGCAGCTTACTAGAGACCCAGTACTTC. Variable domain in full (rest from reference TRBV7-9 and TRBJ2-5): DTGVSQNPRHKITKRGQNVTFRCDPISEHNRLYWYRQTLGQGPEFLTYFQNEAQLEKSRLLSDRFSAERPKGSFSTLEIQRTEQGDSAMYLCASSLLETQYFGPGTRLLVL.